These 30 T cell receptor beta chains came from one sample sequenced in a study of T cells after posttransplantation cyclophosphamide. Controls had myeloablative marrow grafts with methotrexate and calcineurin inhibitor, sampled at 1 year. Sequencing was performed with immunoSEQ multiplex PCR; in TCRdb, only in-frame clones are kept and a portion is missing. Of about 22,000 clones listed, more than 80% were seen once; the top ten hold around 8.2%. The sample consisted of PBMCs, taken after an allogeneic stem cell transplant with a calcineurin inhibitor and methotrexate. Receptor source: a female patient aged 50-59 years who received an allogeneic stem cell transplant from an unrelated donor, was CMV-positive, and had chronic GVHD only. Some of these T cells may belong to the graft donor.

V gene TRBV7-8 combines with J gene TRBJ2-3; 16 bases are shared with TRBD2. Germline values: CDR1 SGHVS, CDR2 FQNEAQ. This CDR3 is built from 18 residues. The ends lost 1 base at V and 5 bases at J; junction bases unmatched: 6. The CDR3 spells CASSLGGLAGGRGDTQYF. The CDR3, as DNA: TGTGCCAGCAGCTTAGGGGGACTAGCGGGAGGGAGGGGAGATACGCAGTATTTT.

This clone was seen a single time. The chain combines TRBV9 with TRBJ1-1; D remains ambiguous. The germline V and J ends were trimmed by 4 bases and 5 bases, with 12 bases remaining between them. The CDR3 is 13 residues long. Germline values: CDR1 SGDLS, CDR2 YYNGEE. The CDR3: CASSPRYWTEAFF. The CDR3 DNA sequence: TGTGCCAGCAGCCCCCGGTATTGGACTGAAGCTTTCTTT.

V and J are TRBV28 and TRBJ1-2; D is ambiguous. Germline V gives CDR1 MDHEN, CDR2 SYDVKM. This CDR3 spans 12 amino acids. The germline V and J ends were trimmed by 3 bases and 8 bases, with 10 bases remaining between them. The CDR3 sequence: CASSLNQRGYTF. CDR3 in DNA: TGTGCCAGCAGTTTGAATCAGCGAGGCTACACCTTC.

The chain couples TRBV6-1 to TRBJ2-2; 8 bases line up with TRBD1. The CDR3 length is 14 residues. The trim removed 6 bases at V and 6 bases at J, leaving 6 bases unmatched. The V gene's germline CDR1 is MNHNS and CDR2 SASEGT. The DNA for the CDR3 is TGTGCCAGCAGGGACAGGGATTCTTCCGGGGAGCTGTTTTTT. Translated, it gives CASRDRDSSGELFF.

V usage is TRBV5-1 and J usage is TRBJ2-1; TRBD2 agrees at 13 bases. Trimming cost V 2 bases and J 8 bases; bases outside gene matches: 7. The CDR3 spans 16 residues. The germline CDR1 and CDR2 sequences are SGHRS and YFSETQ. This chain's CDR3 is CASSFRLAGGAHEQFF. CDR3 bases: TGCGCCAGCAGCTTTCGACTAGCGGGAGGAGCGCATGAGCAGTTCTTC.

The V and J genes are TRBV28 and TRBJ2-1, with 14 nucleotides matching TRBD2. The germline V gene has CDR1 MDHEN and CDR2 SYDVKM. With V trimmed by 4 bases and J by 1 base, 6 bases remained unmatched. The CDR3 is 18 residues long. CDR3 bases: TGTGCCAGCAGTTCGGGACTAGCGGGAGTACGATCCTACAATGAGCAGTTCTTC. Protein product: CASSSGLAGVRSYNEQFF.

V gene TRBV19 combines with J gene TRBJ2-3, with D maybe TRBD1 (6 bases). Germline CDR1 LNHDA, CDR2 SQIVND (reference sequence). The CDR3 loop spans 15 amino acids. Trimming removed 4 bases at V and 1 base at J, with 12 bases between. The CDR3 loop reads CASSTQGGGTDTQYF. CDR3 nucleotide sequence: TGTGCCAGTAGTACACAGGGTGGTGGCACAGATACGCAGTATTTT.

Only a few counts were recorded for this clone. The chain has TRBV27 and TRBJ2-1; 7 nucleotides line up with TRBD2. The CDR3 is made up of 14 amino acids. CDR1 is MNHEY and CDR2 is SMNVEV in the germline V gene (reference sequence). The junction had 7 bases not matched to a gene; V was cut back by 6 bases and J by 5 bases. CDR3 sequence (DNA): TGTGCCAGCAGAGGCCTAGCGGATAACAATGAGCAGTTCTTC. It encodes CASRGLADNNEQFF.

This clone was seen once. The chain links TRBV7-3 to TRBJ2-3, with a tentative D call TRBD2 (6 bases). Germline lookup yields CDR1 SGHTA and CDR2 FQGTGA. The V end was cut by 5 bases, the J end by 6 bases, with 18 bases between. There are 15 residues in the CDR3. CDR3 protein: CASSDPGTRGDTQYF. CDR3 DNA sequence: TGTGCCAGCAGCGATCCCGGGACCCGGGGGGATACGCAGTATTTT.

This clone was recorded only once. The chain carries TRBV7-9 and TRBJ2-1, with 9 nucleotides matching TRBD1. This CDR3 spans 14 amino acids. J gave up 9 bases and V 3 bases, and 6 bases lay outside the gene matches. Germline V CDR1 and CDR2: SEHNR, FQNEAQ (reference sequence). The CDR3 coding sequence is TGTGCCAGCAGCTTGGGACAGGGTCCGGTTGAGCAGTTCTTC. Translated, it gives CASSLGQGPVEQFF.

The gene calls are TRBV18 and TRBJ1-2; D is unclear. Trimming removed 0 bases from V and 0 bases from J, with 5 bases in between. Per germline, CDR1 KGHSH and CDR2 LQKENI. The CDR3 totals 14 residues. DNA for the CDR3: TGTGCCAGCTCACCACCGAGGACTAACTATGGCTACACCTTC. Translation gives CASSPPRTNYGYTF.

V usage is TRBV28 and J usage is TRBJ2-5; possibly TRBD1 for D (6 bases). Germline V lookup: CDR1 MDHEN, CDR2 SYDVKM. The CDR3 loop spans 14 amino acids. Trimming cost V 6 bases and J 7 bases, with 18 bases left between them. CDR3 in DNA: TGTGCCAGCAGCCCCCCAGGGACACCAGGGACCCAGTACTTC. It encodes CASSPPGTPGTQYF.

The CDR3 coding sequence is TGTGCCAGCAACAACCAACCTCTTGATACGCAGTATTTT. Its translation is CASNNQPLDTQYF. The V call is TRBV28, the J call TRBJ2-3; D is unresolved. Trimming took 7 bases from V and 6 from J, leaving 14 bases between them. The CDR3 spans 13 residues. Per the germline V gene, CDR1 is MDHEN and CDR2 is SYDVKM. Using reference TRBV28 and TRBJ2-3 for the parts outside the CDR3, the full variable domain is DVKVTQSSRYLVKRTGEKVFLECVQDMDHENMFWYRQDPGLGLRLIYFSYDVKMKEKGDIPEGYSVSREKKERFSLILESASTNQTSMYLCASNNQPLDTQYFGPGTRLTVL.

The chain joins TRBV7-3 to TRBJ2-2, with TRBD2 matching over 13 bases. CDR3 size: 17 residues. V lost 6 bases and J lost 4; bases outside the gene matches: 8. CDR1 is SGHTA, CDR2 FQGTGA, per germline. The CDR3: CASSPLAGGGFTGELFF. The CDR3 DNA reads TGTGCCAGCAGTCCACTAGCGGGAGGGGGGTTCACCGGGGAGCTGTTTTTT. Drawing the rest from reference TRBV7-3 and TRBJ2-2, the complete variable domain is GAGVSQTPSNKVTEKGKYVELRCDPISGHTALYWYRQSLGQGPEFLIYFQGTGAADDSGLPNDRFFAVRPEGSVSTLKIQRTERGDSAVYLCASSPLAGGGFTGELFFGEGSRLTVL.

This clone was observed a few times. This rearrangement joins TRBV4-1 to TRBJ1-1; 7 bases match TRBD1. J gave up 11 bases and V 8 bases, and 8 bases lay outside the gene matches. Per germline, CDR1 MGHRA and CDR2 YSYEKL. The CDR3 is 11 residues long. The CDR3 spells CASSTGLNAFF. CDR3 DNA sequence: TGCGCCAGCTCGACAGGGCTAAACGCTTTCTTT.

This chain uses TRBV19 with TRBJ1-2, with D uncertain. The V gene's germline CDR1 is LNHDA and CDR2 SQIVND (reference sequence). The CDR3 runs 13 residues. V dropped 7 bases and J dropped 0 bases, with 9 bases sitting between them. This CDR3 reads CASTEGANYGYTF. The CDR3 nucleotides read TGTGCCAGTACTGAAGGAGCTAACTATGGCTACACCTTC.

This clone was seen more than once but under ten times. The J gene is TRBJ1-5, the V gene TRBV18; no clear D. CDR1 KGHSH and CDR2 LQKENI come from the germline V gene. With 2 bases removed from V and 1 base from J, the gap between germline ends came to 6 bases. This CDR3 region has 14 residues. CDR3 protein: CASSPVQSNQPQHF. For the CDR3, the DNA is TGTGCCAGCTCACCAGTACAAAGCAATCAGCCCCAGCATTTT.

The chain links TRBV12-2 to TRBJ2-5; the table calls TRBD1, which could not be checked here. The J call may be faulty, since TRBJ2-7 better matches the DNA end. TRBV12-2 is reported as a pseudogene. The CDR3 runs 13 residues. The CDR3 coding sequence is TGTGCAAGTCGCAGGACAGGGGTCTACGAGCAGTACTTC. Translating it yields CASRRTGVYEQYF.

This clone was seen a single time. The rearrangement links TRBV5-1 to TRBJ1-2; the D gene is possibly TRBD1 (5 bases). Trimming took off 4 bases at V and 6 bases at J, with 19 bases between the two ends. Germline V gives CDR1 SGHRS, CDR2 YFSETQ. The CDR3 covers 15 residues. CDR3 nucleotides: TGCGCCAGCAGCGGGCCGGTGGGAGGGGATCATGGCTACACCTTC. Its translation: CASSGPVGGDHGYTF. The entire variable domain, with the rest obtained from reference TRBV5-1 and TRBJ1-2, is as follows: KAGVTQTPRYLIKTRGQQVTLSCSPISGHRSVSWYQQTPGQGLQFLFEYFSETQRNKGNFPGRFSGRQFSNSRSEMNVSTLELGDSALYLCASSGPVGGDHGYTFGSGTRLTVV.

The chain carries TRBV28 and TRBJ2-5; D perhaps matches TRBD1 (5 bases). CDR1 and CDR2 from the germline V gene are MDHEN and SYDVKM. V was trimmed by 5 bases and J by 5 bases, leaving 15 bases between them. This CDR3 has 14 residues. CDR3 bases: TGTGCCAGCAGTCCTCCCCGCAGGGCGGAGACCCAGTACTTC. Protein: CASSPPRRAETQYF.

The CDR3 spells CASSLSSYNEQFF. The CDR3 DNA follows: TGTGCCAGCAGCCTAAGCTCCTACAATGAGCAGTTCTTC. The chain uses TRBV5-4 and TRBJ2-1; D is ambiguous. Germline V gene lookup returns CDR1 SGHNT and CDR2 YYREEE (reference sequence). CDR3 size: 13 residues. With 4 bases removed from V and 0 bases from J, the gap between germline ends came to 5 bases. Using reference TRBV5-4 and TRBJ2-1 for the parts outside the CDR3, the full variable domain is ETGVTQSPTHLIKTRGQQVTLRCSSQSGHNTVSWYQQALGQGPQFIFQYYREEENGRGNFPPRFSGLQFPNYSSELNVNALELDDSALYLCASSLSSYNEQFFGPGTRLTVL.

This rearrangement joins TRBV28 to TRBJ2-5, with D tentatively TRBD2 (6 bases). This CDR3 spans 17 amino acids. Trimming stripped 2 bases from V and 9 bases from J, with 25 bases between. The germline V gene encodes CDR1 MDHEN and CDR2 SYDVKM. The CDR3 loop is CASSLILGGPPGVAQYF. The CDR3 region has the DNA TGTGCCAGCAGTTTAATTCTGGGGGGTCCGCCCGGGGTGGCCCAGTACTTC.

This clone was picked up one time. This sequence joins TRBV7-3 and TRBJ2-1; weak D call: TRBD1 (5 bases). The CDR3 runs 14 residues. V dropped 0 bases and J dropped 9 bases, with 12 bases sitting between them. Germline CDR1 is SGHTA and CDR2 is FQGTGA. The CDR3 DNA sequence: TGTGCCAGCAGCTTAACGGGGCAGGAAAGTGAGCAGTTCTTC. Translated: CASSLTGQESEQFF.

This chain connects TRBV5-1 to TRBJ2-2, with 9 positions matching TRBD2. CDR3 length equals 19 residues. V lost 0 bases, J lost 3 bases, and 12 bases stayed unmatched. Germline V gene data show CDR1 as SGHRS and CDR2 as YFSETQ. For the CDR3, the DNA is TGCGCCAGCAGCTTGGGATTTAGCGGGAGAATAATCGACACCGGGGAGCTGTTTTTT. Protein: CASSLGFSGRIIDTGELFF.

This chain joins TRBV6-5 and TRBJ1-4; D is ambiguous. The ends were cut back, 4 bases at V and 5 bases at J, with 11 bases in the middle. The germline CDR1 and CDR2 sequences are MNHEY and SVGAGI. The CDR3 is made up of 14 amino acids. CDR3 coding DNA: TGTGCCAGCAGTTTACAGAGTAGGAATGAAAAACTGTTTTTT. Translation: CASSLQSRNEKLFF.

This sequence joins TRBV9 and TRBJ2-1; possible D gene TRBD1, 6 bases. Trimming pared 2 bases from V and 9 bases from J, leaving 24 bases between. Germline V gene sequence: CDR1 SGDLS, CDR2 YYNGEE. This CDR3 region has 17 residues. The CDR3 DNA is TGTGCCAGCAGCGTCCCTCCCGAATTCGTGGGGGCAGGTGAGCAGTTCTTC. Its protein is CASSVPPEFVGAGEQFF. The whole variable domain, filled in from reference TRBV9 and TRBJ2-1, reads DSGVTQTPKHLITATGQRVTLRCSPRSGDLSVYWYQQSLDQGLQFLIQYYNGEERAKGNILERFSAQQFPDLHSELNLSSLELGDSALYFCASSVPPEFVGAGEQFFGPGTRLTVL.

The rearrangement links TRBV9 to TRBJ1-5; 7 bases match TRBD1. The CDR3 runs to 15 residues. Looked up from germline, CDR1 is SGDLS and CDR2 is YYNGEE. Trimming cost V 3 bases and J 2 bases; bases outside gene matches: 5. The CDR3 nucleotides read TGTGCCAGCAGCGCCACAGGGGCCCGCAATCAGCCCCAGCATTTT. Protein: CASSATGARNQPQHF.

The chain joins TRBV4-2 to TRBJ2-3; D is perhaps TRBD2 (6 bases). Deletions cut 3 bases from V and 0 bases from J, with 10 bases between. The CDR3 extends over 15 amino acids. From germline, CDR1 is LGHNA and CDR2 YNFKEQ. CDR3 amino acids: CASSHPAGSTDTQYF. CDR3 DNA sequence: TGTGCCAGCAGCCACCCAGCGGGCAGCACAGATACGCAGTATTTT.

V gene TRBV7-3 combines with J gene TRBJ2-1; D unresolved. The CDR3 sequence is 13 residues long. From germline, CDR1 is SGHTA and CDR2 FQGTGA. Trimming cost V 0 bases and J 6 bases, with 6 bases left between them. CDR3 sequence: CASSLTSSNEQFF. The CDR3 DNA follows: TGTGCCAGCAGCTTAACCTCTAGCAATGAGCAGTTCTTC.

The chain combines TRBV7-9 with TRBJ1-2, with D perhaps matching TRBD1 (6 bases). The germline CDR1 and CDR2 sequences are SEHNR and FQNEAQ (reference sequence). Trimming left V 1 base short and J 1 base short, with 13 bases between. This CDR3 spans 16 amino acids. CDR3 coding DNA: TGTGCCAGCAGCTTAGATCGTTCAGGGGTTAACTATGGCTACACCTTC. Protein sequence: CASSLDRSGVNYGYTF.